The rows below give T cell receptor beta chains drawn from one sample of a study of cytomegalovirus exposure and HLA in healthy donors. Generated by immunoSEQ multiplex PCR, the TCRdb table keeps only in-frame clones and is missing some. Here the sample spans 150,000 to 200,000 clones, around 78% being singletons. Material for sequencing was PBMCs. The source is a man between 25 and 39 years old in good health and CMV-seronegative. Both conserved end residues are part of each CDR3. D genes are given only for firm matches. Size values are once, few and many counts, or a class for expanded clones, and some rows have none.

>TRBJ2-3|NA|12|TRBV18|NA
CASSPPSVAQYF
TGTGCCAGCTCACCACCATCAGTTGCGCAGTATTTT
>TRBJ2-3|NA|16|TRBV28|TRBD2
CASSSRLAGRAYTQYF
TGTGCCAGCAGTTCCCGACTAGCGGGGAGGGCTTATACGCAGTATTTT
>TRBJ2-7|NA|13|TRBV6-5|NA
CASSFLANYEQYF
TGTGCCAGCAGTTTCCTAGCGAACTACGAGCAGTACTTC
>TRBJ1-6|NA|16|TRBV9|NA
CASSPLDRPYNSPLHF
TGTGCCAGCAGCCCATTGGACAGACCGTATAATTCACCCCTCCACTTT
>TRBJ1-1|NA|14|TRBV19|NA
CASSIESVNTEAFF
TGTGCCAGTAGTATAGAGTCGGTGAACACTGAAGCTTTCTTT
>TRBJ2-6|NA|19|TRBV13|TRBD1
CASSLEGQGLLAGANVLTF
TGTGCCAGCAGCTTAGAGGGACAGGGCTTACTGGCTGGGGCCAACGTCCTGACTTTC
>TRBJ2-1|NA|15|TRBV18|TRBD2
CASSPGREYWNEQFF
TGTGCCAGCTCACCGGGGCGGGAGTATTGGAATGAGCAGTTCTTC
>TRBJ2-1|NA|16|TRBV19|TRBD2
CASSPLGLAGVSEQFF
TGTGCCAGTAGTCCCCTTGGGCTAGCGGGAGTGAGTGAGCAGTTCTTC
>TRBJ2-7|NA|15|TRBV5-4|TRBD2
CASSISGRSRSEQYF
TGTGCCAGCAGCATTAGCGGGAGGTCCAGGAGCGAGCAGTACTTC
>TRBJ2-7|NA|13|TRBV4-1|NA
CASSPLGLPEQYF
TGCGCCAGCAGTCCCCTGGGGCTACCCGAGCAGTACTTC
>TRBJ2-1|NA|17|TRBV7-7|NA
CASSLSLAESSYNEQFF
TGTGCTAGCAGCCTGTCCTTAGCGGAAAGCTCCTACAATGAGCAGTTCTTC
>TRBJ1-2|NA|16|TRBV5-6|TRBD1
CASSAPGTGVYGGYTF
TGTGCCAGCAGCGCCCCCGGGACAGGGGTTTACGGCGGCTACACCTTC
>TRBJ2-7|NA|15|TRBV7-9|TRBD2
CASSLAHGRAHEQYF
TGTGCCAGCAGCTTAGCGCACGGGAGGGCCCACGAGCAGTACTTC
>TRBJ2-7|once|13|TRBV29-1|NA
CSAQGNLDYEQYF
TGCAGCGCCCAGGGGAATCTTGACTACGAGCAGTACTTC
>TRBJ2-2|NA|14|TRBV7-2|NA
CASSIGTLTGELFF
TGTGCCAGCAGCATCGGGACACTCACCGGGGAGCTGTTTTTT
>TRBJ2-7|once|15|TRBV11-1|TRBD1
CASSHQPGDRYEQYF
TGTGCCAGCAGCCACCAACCTGGGGACAGATACGAGCAGTACTTC
>TRBJ2-2|once|16|TRBV5-1|TRBD2
CASRALAGPNTGELFF
TGCGCCAGCAGGGCCCTAGCGGGCCCGAACACCGGGGAGCTGTTTTTT
>TRBJ1-1|NA|13|TRBV6-6|NA
CASSYTENTEAFF
TGTGCCAGCAGCTACACAGAGAACACTGAAGCTTTCTTT
>TRBJ2-5|NA|16|TRBV5-4|TRBD2
CASSPKGLAEGETQYF
TGTGCCAGCAGCCCGAAGGGGCTAGCGGAAGGAGAGACCCAGTACTTC
>TRBJ2-2|NA|15|TRBV7-8|TRBD1
CASSSRDRGVGELFF
TGTGCCAGCAGCTCACGGGACAGGGGGGTCGGGGAGCTGTTTTTT
>TRBJ2-1|few|17|TRBV18|TRBD2
CASSSGLAGPSYNEQFF
TGTGCCAGCTCATCCGGACTAGCGGGACCCTCCTACAATGAGCAGTTCTTC
>TRBJ2-1|NA|18|TRBV7-6|TRBD2
CASSVGPFSGSSYNEQFF
TGTGCCAGCAGCGTAGGGCCATTCAGCGGGAGCTCCTACAATGAGCAGTTCTTC
>TRBJ1-2|NA|14|TRBV6-4|NA
CASSDGPANYGYTF
TGTGCCAGCAGTGACGGGCCAGCTAACTATGGCTACACCTTC
>TRBJ2-5|NA|16|TRBV14|TRBD2
CASSPRVAGAKETQYF
TGTGCCAGCAGCCCCAGGGTGGCGGGAGCTAAAGAGACCCAGTACTTC
>TRBJ2-5|NA|15|TRBV18|NA
CASSPLRSGRETQYF
TGTGCCAGCTCACCACTGCGTTCAGGGCGGGAGACCCAGTACTTC
>TRBJ2-7|NA|14|TRBV15|NA
CATSSGAGDYEQYF
TGTGCCACCAGCTCGGGTGCCGGGGACTACGAGCAGTACTTC
>TRBJ2-3|NA|15|TRBV9|NA
CASRALGAYTDTQYF
TGTGCCAGCAGAGCCCTGGGGGCCTACACAGATACGCAGTATTTT
>TRBJ1-2|NA|15|TRBV28|TRBD1
CASSPEQGGSRGYTF
TGTGCCAGCAGTCCAGAACAGGGGGGGAGTCGGGGCTACACCTTC
>TRBJ2-7|NA|16|TRBV11-2|TRBD2
CASSLGLAGGPGEQYF
TGTGCCAGCAGCTTAGGACTAGCGGGAGGGCCCGGCGAGCAGTACTTC
>TRBJ2-5|few|16|TRBV28|TRBD2
CASSSSGRAQEETQYF
TGTGCCAGCAGTTCTAGCGGGAGGGCCCAGGAAGAGACCCAGTACTTC
>TRBJ1-1|NA|14|TRBV6-5|NA
CASSYFGVETEAFF
TGTGCCAGCAGTTACTTCGGGGTTGAAACTGAAGCTTTCTTT
>TRBJ2-1|NA|15|TRBV14|TRBD2
CASSRPGLQTMSQFF
TGTGCCAGCAGCCGACCGGGACTACAAACAATGAGTCAGTTCTTC
>TRBJ1-2|NA|15|TRBV7-3|NA
CASSLTPDRRYGYTF
TGTGCCAGCAGCTTAACTCCAGACAGGCGGTATGGCTACACCTTC
>TRBJ1-4|few|15|TRBV6-1|NA
CASTKSTPGGEKLFF
TGTGCCAGCACCAAAAGCACGCCGGGGGGGGAAAAACTGTTTTTT
>TRBJ1-1|NA|16|TRBV11-2|TRBD1
CASSPHGSQGAMGAFF
TGTGCCAGCAGCCCCCATGGGTCACAGGGGGCAATGGGGGCTTTCTTT
>TRBJ1-2|few|13|TRBV6-1|NA
CASSVDTYYGYTF
TGTGCCAGCAGCGTGGACACCTACTATGGCTACACCTTC
>TRBJ2-1|NA|13|TRBV29-1|NA
CSVHVQVGNEQFF
TGCAGCGTACACGTACAGGTGGGCAATGAGCAGTTCTTC
>TRBJ1-2|NA|15|TRBV5-1|NA
CASSLAGQGGDGYTF
TGCGCCAGCAGCTTGGCCGGGCAGGGAGGGGATGGCTACACCTTC
>TRBJ2-5|NA|11|TRBV20-1|NA
CSARPRETQYF
TGCAGTGCTAGGCCCAGGGAGACCCAGTACTTC
>TRBJ2-7|NA|15|TRBV7-6|TRBD1
CASSLRGQGAYEQYF
TGTGCCAGCAGCTTAAGAGGGCAGGGGGCTTACGAGCAGTACTTC
>TRBJ1-1|NA|13|TRBV7-6|NA
CASSFRTPTEAFF
TGTGCCAGCAGCTTCAGGACACCCACTGAAGCTTTCTTT